This TCR beta chain came from a study of T cell repertoires in cytomegalovirus infection. Study overall: CMV infection together with matching HLA type was indicated by public TCR beta signatures. Study findings and constraints: Across the ex vivo response, the dominant clonotypes were HLA-C-restricted CMV-specific TCR beta clonotypes.

Germline V CDR1 and CDR2: MNHNS, SASEGT. CDR3 length: 19 residues. V shed 1 base and J shed 0 bases, with 19 bases lying between them. About this clonotype: The antigen is not known.

From the reads, TCRdb called clonotypes with MiXCR, one entry per CDR3 protein. Here the sample spans 830,000 or so distinct CDR3 sequences, 32% being singletons. This chain joins TRBV6-1 and TRBJ2-1; D uncertain. Sequenced material: cultured CD8+ T cells from PBMCs, taken from culture after CMV antigen stimulation. This sequence was found in a human donor in good health (CMV status not recorded). Some clones in this sample may be carry-over from other donors' samples. Here the CDR3 reads CASSEVLGLWRSSYNEQFF. CDR3 sequence (DNA): TGTGCCAGCAGTGAAGTGCTGGGCCTGTGGCGGAGCTCCTACAATGAGCAGTTCTTC.